This entry lists 5 T cell receptor beta chains sequenced from one sample in a study of shared clonotypes between healthy human individuals. The method was immunoSEQ multiplex PCR; TCRdb's version includes in-frame clones alone and lacks a portion of them. The sample carries 400,000 to 600,000 clones, about 80% recorded once. Sequences were obtained from PBMCs. The source of these receptors is a middle-aged woman in good health. Some clones in this sample may be carry-over from other donors' samples.

As concerns this clone: The same CDR3 arises from other DNA sequences in this sample as well. The V call is TRBV5-1, the J call TRBJ2-1; 10 bases fit TRBD2. The CDR3 contains 17 residues. The V gene's germline CDR1 is SGHRS and CDR2 YFSETQ. Trimming at V came to 0 bases and at J to 1 base, leaving 4 bases not matched to a gene. The CDR3 spells CASSLEASGSSYNEQFF. The CDR3 DNA follows: TGCGCCAGCAGCTTGGAAGCTAGCGGGAGTTCCTACAATGAGCAGTTCTTC. Full variable domain (rest looked up from reference TRBV5-1 and TRBJ2-1): KAGVTQTPRYLIKTRGQQVTLSCSPISGHRSVSWYQQTPGQGLQFLFEYFSETQRNKGNFPGRFSGRQFSNSRSEMNVSTLELGDSALYLCASSLEASGSSYNEQFFGPGTRLTVL.

V is TRBV5-1 and J is TRBJ2-5; possibly TRBD1 or TRBD2 for D (5 bases each). Trimming stripped 0 bases from V and 4 bases from J, with 13 bases between. This CDR3 comprises 15 residues. The germline V gene has CDR1 SGHRS and CDR2 YFSETQ. In DNA, the CDR3 is TGCGCCAGCAGCTTGGGTGAGGGACGGGTAGAGACCCAGTACTTC. It is translated as CASSLGEGRVETQYF.

The chain couples TRBV2 to TRBJ2-7; 8 nucleotides align to TRBD2. CDR1 and CDR2 (germline): SNHLY, FYNNEI. CDR3 size: 15 residues. After removal of 4 bases from V and 0 bases from J, the junction contained 5 bases not matched to a gene. CDR3 loop: CASSGRGGPSYEQYF. CDR3 DNA sequence: TGTGCCAGCAGTGGACGGGGGGGTCCCTCCTACGAGCAGTACTTC.

This clone was seen once. This chain connects TRBV11-2 to TRBJ2-7; D ambiguous. This CDR3 spans 14 amino acids. CDR1 and CDR2 (germline): SGHAT, FQNNGV. The V end was cut by 2 bases, the J end by 3 bases, with 11 bases between. DNA for the CDR3: TGTGCCAGCAGCTTAACCTTGAACCTCTACGAGCAGTACTTC. Its translation is CASSLTLNLYEQYF.

V is TRBV5-4 and J is TRBJ1-1; D unclear. The CDR3 contains 15 residues. Per the germline V gene, CDR1 is SGHNT and CDR2 is YYREEE (reference sequence). V gave up 0 bases and J gave up 1 base, with 10 bases separating them. The CDR3 DNA sequence: TGTGCCAGCAGCTTGGACCCCTGGGGGAACACTGAAGCTTTCTTT. Translating it yields CASSLDPWGNTEAFF.